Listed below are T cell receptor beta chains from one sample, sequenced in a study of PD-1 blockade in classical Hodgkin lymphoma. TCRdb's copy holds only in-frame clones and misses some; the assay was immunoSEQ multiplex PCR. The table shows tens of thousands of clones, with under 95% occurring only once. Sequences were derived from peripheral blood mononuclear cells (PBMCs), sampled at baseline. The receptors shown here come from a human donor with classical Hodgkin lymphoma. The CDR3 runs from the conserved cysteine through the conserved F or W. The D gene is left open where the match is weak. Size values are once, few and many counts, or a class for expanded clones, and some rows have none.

cdr3_aa: CASSRTDSGNTIYF; cdr3_nt: TGTGCCAGCAGTAGGACAGACTCTGGAAACACCATATATTTT; cdr3_length: 14; j_call: TRBJ1-3; d_call: NA; v_call: TRBV7-9; clone_size: once
cdr3_aa: CASSLFGELFF; cdr3_nt: TGTGCCAGCAGCTTATTCGGGGAGCTGTTTTTT; cdr3_length: 11; j_call: TRBJ2-2; d_call: NA; v_call: TRBV11-2; clone_size: NA
cdr3_aa: CASSYSWGDYEQYF; cdr3_nt: TGTGCCAGCAGTTACTCTTGGGGGGACTACGAGCAGTACTTC; cdr3_length: 14; j_call: TRBJ2-7; d_call: NA; v_call: TRBV6-5; clone_size: NA
cdr3_aa: CASSFFSAGELFF; cdr3_nt: TGTGCCAGCAGCTTCTTCTCAGCCGGGGAGCTGTTTTTT; cdr3_length: 13; j_call: TRBJ2-2; d_call: NA; v_call: TRBV5-4; clone_size: NA
cdr3_aa: CAISERGGAEALHF; cdr3_nt: TGTGCCATCAGTGAGAGGGGGGGCGCGGAAGCCCTCCACTTT; cdr3_length: 14; j_call: TRBJ1-6; d_call: NA; v_call: TRBV10-3; clone_size: NA
cdr3_aa: CASSFLGQRIPDTQYF; cdr3_nt: TGTGCCAGCAGTTTCTTAGGACAGCGCATCCCGGATACGCAGTATTTT; cdr3_length: 16; j_call: TRBJ2-3; d_call: NA; v_call: TRBV28; clone_size: NA
cdr3_aa: CAISETWLADSSTDTQYF; cdr3_nt: TGTGCCATCAGTGAAACCTGGCTGGCGGACTCTAGCACAGATACGCAGTATTTT; cdr3_length: 18; j_call: TRBJ2-3; d_call: NA; v_call: TRBV10-3; clone_size: NA
cdr3_aa: CASSLDRVDTGELFF; cdr3_nt: TGTGCCAGCAGTTTAGACAGGGTTGACACCGGGGAGCTGTTTTTT; cdr3_length: 15; j_call: TRBJ2-2; d_call: TRBD1; v_call: TRBV28; clone_size: NA
cdr3_aa: CASSSPLGSGRYNEQFF; cdr3_nt: TGTGCCAGCAGCTCCCCCCTGGGTAGCGGGAGATACAATGAGCAGTTCTTC; cdr3_length: 17; j_call: TRBJ2-1; d_call: TRBD2; v_call: TRBV7-6; clone_size: NA
cdr3_aa: CASSDGGAAHNEQFF; cdr3_nt: TGTGCCAGCAGTGATGGGGGGGCCGCTCACAATGAGCAGTTCTTC; cdr3_length: 15; j_call: TRBJ2-1; d_call: NA; v_call: TRBV6-4; clone_size: once